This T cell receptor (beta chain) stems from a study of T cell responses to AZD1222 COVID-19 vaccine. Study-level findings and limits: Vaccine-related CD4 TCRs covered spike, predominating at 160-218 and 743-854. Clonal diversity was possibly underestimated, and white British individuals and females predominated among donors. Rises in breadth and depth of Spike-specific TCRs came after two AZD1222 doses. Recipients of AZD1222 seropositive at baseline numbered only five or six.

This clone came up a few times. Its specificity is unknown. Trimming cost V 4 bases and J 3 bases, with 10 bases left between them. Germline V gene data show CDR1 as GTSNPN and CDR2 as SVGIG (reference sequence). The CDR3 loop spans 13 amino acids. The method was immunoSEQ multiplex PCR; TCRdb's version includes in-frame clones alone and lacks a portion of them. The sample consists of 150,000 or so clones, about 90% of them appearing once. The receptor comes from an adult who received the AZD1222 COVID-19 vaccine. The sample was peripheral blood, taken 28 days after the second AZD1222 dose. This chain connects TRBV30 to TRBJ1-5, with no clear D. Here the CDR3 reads CAWTATNNQPQHF. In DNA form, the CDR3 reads TGTGCCTGGACCGCAACCAACAATCAGCCCCAGCATTTT.